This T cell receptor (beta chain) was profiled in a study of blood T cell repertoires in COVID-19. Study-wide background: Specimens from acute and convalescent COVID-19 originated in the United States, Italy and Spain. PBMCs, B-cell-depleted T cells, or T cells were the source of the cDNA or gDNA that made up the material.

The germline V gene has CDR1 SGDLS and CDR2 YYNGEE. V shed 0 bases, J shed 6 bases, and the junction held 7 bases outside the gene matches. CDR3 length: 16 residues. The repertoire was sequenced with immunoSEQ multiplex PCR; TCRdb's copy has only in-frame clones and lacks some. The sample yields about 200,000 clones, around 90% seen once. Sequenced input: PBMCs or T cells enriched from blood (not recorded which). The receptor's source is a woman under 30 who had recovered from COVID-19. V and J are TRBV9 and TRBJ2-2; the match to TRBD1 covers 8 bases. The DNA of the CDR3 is TGTGCCAGCAGCGTAGTCGGGACAGGATTGGCCGGGGAGCTGTTTTTT. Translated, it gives CASSVVGTGLAGELFF.